This T cell receptor beta chain was obtained from a study of T cell repertoires in cytomegalovirus infection. Background on the study: Alongside well-studied HLA-B-restricted CMV epitopes, recently identified HLA-C-restricted CMV epitopes were also used. Matching HLA type, along with CMV infection, was indicated by public TCR beta signatures.

Between the trimmed V and J ends, which lost 6 bases and 5 bases, there was a span of 13 bases. The CDR3 is 14 amino acids. Notes on the study in general: CMV-specific TCR beta clonotypes restricted by HLA-C were the ones dominating the ex vivo response. Summed frequency of shared TCR beta families picked out CMV carriers who also had the relevant HLA.

TCRdb redid the calling of the reads with MiXCR, one entry per CDR3 protein. The sample lists 700,000 to 950,000 distinct CDR3 sequences, roughly 33% occurring once. In regard to this clonotype: What it recognizes is unknown.

The sample in question was cultured CD8+ T cells from PBMCs, obtained from culture after CMV antigen stimulation. The TCR was taken from a human donor in good health (CMV status not recorded). Some clones in this sample may be carry-over from other donors' samples. The chain links TRBV12-3 or TRBV12-4 to TRBJ2-2; TRBD1 or TRBD2 may be the D gene (6 bases each). The CDR3 protein is CASSNRAGTGELFF. The CDR3 DNA sequence: TGTGCCAGCAGCAACAGGGCGGGAACCGGGGAGCTGTTTTTT.